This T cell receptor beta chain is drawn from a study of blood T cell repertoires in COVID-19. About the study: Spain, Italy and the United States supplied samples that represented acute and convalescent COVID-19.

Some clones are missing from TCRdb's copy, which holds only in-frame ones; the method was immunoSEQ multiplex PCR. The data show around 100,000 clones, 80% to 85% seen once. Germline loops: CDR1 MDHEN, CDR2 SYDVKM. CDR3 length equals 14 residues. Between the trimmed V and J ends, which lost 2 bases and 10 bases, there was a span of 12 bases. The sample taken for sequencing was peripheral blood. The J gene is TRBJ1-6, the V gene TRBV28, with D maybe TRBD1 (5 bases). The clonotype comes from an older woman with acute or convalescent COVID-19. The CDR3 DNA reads TGTGCCAGCAGTTTAGGGCAGGGTGGGTCACCCCTCCACTTT. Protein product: CASSLGQGGSPLHF.